One TCR beta chain is described in this entry. Its matching antigen is unknown. This CDR3 comprises 14 residues. Germline CDR1 and CDR2: SGHNT and YENEEA. Trimming removed 2 bases from V and 5 bases from J, with 12 bases in between. The PCR was carried out with 60 Vbeta primers and 13 Jbeta primers. Produced via immunoSEQ multiplex PCR; TCRdb's table is partial and in-frame only. The repertoire holds about 270,000 clones, approximately 70% seen once, with under 2.5% in the top ten. This entry is derived from a study of cytomegalovirus exposure and HLA in healthy donors. Study-wide findings and caveats: In terms of immune exposure information, only CMV serostatus was available. Sequencing probably produced one cluster of sequence variants that were highly shared. At a 0.05 false discovery rate, a later analysis found approximately 15,000 TCR beta sequences to be associated with HLA alleles.

The chain employs TRBV11-3 and TRBJ2-5; a possible D gene is TRBD1 (6 bases). The sequence came from a female donor in good health and CMV-seronegative. The sequencing sample was made of PBMCs. The CDR3 DNA reads TGTGCCAGCAGCTTATACAGGGAGACGGAGACCCAGTACTTC. It specifies CASSLYRETETQYF.